In this sample, the clone carrying this T cell receptor (beta chain) turned up many times. Its target is unknown. CD8+CD4-CCR7+CD45RA+ cells were sorted as naive CD8 T cells. In germline, CDR1 is SGHNT, CDR2 YYREEE (reference sequence). The V and J ends lost 4 bases and 4 bases, in that order; junction bases with no gene match: 8. The CDR3 spans 15 residues. Preparation methods for the bulk TCR libraries were those previously described, with listed TCR primers. TCRdb itself ran the PCR reads through MiXCR, one entry per CDR3 protein. The sample carries under 350,000 distinct CDR3 sequences, 24% recorded once. This entry comes from a study of molecular identifiers for immune sequencing clone quantification. Study details: Four portions were sequenced after RNA from roughly 18,000 or 92,000 naive CD8 cells was split five ways in replicates.

Study-wide points: Beyond 20 RNA copies, clones held over 99% of effector molecules, compared with under 1% in naive cells.

This sequence joins TRBV5-4 and TRBJ1-3; 7 bases map to TRBD1. Sequenced sample: naive CD8+ T cells from blood, with Jurkat cell RNA spiked in. The subset here: FACS-sorted CD8+CD4-CCR7+CD45RA+ naive T cells. This receptor was taken from a human donor in good health. Some libraries in this study had Jurkat cell RNA spiked in. The CDR3 protein is CASSLTTGRGNTIYF. The CDR3 region has the DNA TGTGCCAGCAGCCTTACGACAGGGAGAGGAAACACCATATATTTT.